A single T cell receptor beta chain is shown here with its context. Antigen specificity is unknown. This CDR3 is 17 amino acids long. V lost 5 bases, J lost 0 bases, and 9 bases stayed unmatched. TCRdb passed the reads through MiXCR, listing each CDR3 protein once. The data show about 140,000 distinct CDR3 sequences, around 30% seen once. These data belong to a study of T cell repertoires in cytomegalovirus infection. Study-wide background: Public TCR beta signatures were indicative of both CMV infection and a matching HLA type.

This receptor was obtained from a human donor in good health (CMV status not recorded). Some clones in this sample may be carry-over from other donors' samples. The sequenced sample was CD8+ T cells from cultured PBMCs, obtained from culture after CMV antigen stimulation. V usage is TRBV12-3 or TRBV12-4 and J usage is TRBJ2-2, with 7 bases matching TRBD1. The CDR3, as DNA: TGTGCCAGCAGTAGCGAGACCGGACAGGCGAACACCGGGGAGCTGTTTTTT. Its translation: CASSSETGQANTGELFF.